The sequence of this TCR beta chain was determined in a study of T-cell memory formation after mild COVID-19. Study-level findings and limits: Whether day 37 second-wave clones are SARS-CoV-2-specific was not confirmed. A second wave expanding day 15 to 37 was CD4+-biased; contracting clones were balanced.

Germline loops: CDR1 KGHDR, CDR2 SFDVKD. The V and J ends lost 2 bases and 8 bases, in that order; junction bases with no gene match: 13. The CDR3 runs 16 residues. This clonotype showed up just once. What it recognizes is unknown. Each CDR3 protein gets one entry after TCRdb re-called the 5' RACE reads with MiXCR. This table has a few hundred thousand distinct CDR3 sequences, approximately 21% appearing once. This receptor was obtained from an adult woman who had mild COVID-19 (a few samples of this study predate the infection). Cell type and time point are not known. The chain combines TRBV24-1 with TRBJ1-1, with 7 bases lining up with TRBD1. Sequenced: PBMCs or a T cell subset sorted from them (not recorded which). CDR3 protein: CATSDWGTAFIPEAFF. For the CDR3, the DNA is TGTGCCACCAGTGATTGGGGGACAGCCTTCATTCCGGAAGCTTTCTTT.